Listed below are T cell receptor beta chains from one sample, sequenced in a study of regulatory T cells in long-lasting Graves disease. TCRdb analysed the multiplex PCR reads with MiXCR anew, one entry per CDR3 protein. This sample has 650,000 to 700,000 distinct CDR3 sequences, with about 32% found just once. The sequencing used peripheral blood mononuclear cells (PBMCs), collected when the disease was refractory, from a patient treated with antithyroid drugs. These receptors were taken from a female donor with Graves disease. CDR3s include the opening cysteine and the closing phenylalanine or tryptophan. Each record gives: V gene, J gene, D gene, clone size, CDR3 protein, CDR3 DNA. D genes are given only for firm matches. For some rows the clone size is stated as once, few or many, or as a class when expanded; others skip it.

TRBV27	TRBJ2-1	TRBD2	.	CASSLYGSGLLGHNEQFF	TGTGCCAGCAGTTTATACGGCTCGGGACTACTAGGGCATAATGAGCAGTTCTTC
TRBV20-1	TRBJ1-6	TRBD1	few	CSAGTGIENSPLHF	TGCAGTGCTGGGACAGGGATAGAGAATTCACCCCTCCACTTT
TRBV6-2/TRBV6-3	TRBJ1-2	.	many	CASSYWQDYGYTF	TGTGCCAGCAGTTACTGGCAAGACTATGGCTACACCTTC
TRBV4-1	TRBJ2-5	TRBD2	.	CASSGLAGPSSQETQYF	TGCGCCAGCAGCGGACTAGCGGGCCCGTCCTCACAAGAGACCCAGTACTTC
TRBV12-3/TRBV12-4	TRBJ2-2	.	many	CASSLGQTNTGELFF	TGTGCCAGCAGCTTAGGACAGACGAACACCGGGGAGCTGTTTTTT
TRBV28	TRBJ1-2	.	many	CASSSSGYGYTF	TGTGCCAGCAGTTCCTCAGGGTATGGCTACACCTTC
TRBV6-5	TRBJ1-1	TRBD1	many	CASSYSAGGRRGTEAFF	TGTGCCAGCAGTTATTCCGCAGGGGGGCGCCGGGGCACTGAAGCTTTCTTT
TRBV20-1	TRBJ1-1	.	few	CSATSLTVMNTEAFF	TGCAGTGCTACGAGCTTGACGGTGATGAACACTGAAGCTTTCTTT
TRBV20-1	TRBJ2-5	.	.	CSVDNQGETQYF	TGCAGCGTTGACAACCAGGGGGAGACCCAGTACTTC
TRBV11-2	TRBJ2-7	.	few	CASSAEEGIFSYEQYF	TGTGCCAGCAGCGCGGAAGAGGGGATCTTTTCCTACGAGCAGTACTTC
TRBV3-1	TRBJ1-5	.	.	CASSQEPGPHGQPQHF	TGTGCCAGCAGCCAAGAGCCCGGACCCCACGGCCAGCCCCAGCATTTT
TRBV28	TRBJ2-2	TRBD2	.	CASNSPGLAVNTGELFF	TGTGCCAGCAATTCACCGGGACTAGCGGTAAACACCGGGGAGCTGTTTTTT
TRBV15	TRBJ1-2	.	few	CATSRDNLGATNYGYTF	TGTGCCACCAGCAGAGATAACCTTGGGGCGACGAACTATGGCTACACCTTC
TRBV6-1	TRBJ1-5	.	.	CASTAGGGWGNQPQHF	TGTGCCAGCACCGCCGGGGGTGGGTGGGGCAATCAGCCCCAGCATTTT
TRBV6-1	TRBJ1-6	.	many	CAGQHGQGDSPLHF	TGTGCCGGACAACATGGTCAGGGTGATTCACCCCTCCACTTT
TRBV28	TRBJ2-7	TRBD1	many	CASNIMGTGSYEQYF	TGTGCCAGCAACATTATGGGGACAGGGTCCTACGAGCAGTACTTC
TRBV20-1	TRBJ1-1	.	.	CSAITGLTSTEAFF	TGCAGTGCCATTACGGGACTGACGAGTACTGAAGCTTTCTTT
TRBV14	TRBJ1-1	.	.	CASSRGFLDTEAFF	TGTGCCAGCAGCCGCGGGTTCCTGGACACTGAAGCTTTCTTT
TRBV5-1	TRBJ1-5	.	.	CASSADPDRPQHF	TGCGCCAGCAGCGCTGACCCGGATCGGCCCCAGCATTTT
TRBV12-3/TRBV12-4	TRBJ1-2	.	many	CASSFGEGMGYTF	TGTGCCAGCAGTTTTGGTGAAGGGATGGGCTACACCTTC
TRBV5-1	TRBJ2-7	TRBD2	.	CASSLLAGAGEQYF	TGCGCCAGCAGCTTACTAGCGGGAGCGGGTGAGCAGTACTTC
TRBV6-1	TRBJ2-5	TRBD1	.	CASSEKRTGTQETQYF	TGTGCCAGCAGTGAGAAACGGACAGGAACCCAAGAGACCCAGTACTTC
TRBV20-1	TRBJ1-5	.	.	CSAQRDSNQPQHF	TGCAGTGCGCAGAGGGACAGCAATCAGCCCCAGCATTTT
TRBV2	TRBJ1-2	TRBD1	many	CASSDRQGAQGGYTF	TGTGCCAGCAGTGATCGTCAGGGGGCGCAGGGTGGCTACACCTTC
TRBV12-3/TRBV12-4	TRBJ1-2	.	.	CASSLGSEGLHGYTF	TGTGCCAGCAGTTTAGGGTCAGAAGGTCTTCATGGCTACACCTTT
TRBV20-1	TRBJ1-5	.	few	CSARLLTISGGAQHF	TGCAGTGCTAGATTACTAACCATTTCGGGCGGGGCCCAGCATTTT
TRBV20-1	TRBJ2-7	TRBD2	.	CSARAGTSGSSDEQYF	TGCAGTGCTAGGGCAGGGACTAGCGGGAGCTCTGACGAGCAGTACTTC
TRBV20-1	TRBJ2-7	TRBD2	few	CSARECGRRPYEQYF	TGCAGTGCTAGAGAATGCGGGAGGCGCCCCTACGAGCAGTACTTC
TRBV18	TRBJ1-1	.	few	CASSPQEQNTEAFF	TGTGCCAGCTCACCACAGGAACAGAACACTGAAGCTTTCTTT
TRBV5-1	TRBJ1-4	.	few	CASSLVGQQEKLFF	TGCGCCAGCAGCTTGGTGGGGCAGCAGGAAAAACTGTTTTTT
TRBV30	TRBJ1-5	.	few	CAWSGAVYQPQHF	TGTGCCTGGAGTGGGGCAGTATATCAGCCCCAGCATTTT
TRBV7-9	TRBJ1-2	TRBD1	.	CASSAGTVQQYGYTF	TGTGCCAGCAGCGCCGGGACAGTCCAGCAATATGGCTACACCTTC
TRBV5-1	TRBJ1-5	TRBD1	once	CASSTGGRVNQPQHF	TGCGCCAGCAGCACAGGGGGCCGAGTGAATCAGCCCCAGCATTTT
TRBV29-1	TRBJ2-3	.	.	CSVVSYGGTDTQYF	TGCAGCGTTGTAAGTTACGGGGGCACAGATACGCAGTATTTT
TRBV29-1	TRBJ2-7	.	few	CSVWEASEQYF	TGCAGCGTATGGGAGGCCTCCGAGCAGTACTTC
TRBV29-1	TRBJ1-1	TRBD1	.	CSAGQGAGNTEAFF	TGCAGCGCCGGACAGGGGGCAGGGAACACTGAAGCTTTCTTT
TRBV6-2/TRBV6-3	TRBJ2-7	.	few	CASTTRDKNRQYF	TGTGCCAGCACTACCCGTGACAAGAACCGACAGTACTTC
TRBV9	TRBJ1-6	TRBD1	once	CASSAKQGANSPLHF	TGTGCCAGCAGCGCCAAGCAGGGGGCGAATTCACCCCTCCACTTT
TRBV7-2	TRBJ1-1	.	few	CASSPLGDEAFF	TGTGCCAGCAGCCCACTCGGGGACGAAGCTTTCTTT
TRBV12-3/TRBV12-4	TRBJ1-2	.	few	CASSRGEVYGYTF	TGTGCCAGCAGCCGCGGAGAAGTCTATGGCTACACCTTC
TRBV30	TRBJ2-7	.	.	CAWSDTGGGEQYF	TGTGCCTGGAGTGACACCGGTGGGGGTGAGCAGTACTTC
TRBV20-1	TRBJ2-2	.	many	CSARDGAANTGELFF	TGCAGTGCTAGAGACGGGGCTGCGAACACCGGGGAGCTGTTTTTT
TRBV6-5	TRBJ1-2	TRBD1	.	CASSYGQVYGYTF	TGTGCCAGCAGTTACGGACAGGTCTATGGCTACACCTTC
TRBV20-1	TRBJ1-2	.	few	CSAMNRAGGGYTF	TGCAGTGCTATGAACAGGGCTGGGGGTGGCTACACCTTC
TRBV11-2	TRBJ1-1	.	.	CASSLRGLFAEAFF	TGTGCCAGCAGCTTAAGGGGTCTTTTCGCTGAAGCTTTCTTT
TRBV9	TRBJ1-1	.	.	CASSQPEQLNTEAFF	TGTGCCAGCAGCCAACCTGAACAGTTGAACACTGAAGCTTTCTTT